The source of this TCR beta chain is a study of T cells after yellow fever vaccination. Study results and limitations: Clonotypes found in both CD4 and CD8 compartments made up a small share. Subsequent booster samples again held most clones from primary vaccination (around 96% CD4, nearly 90% CD8).

TCRdb itself ran the 5' RACE reads through MiXCR, one entry per CDR3 protein. The sample shows approximately 300,000 distinct CDR3 sequences, around 6.8% of them seen only once. A note on this clonotype: As yet, its antigen is unknown.

Sequenced material: PBMCs, taken roughly 46 days after the first yellow fever vaccination. The source is a man between 18 and 29 years old who received the YFV17D yellow fever vaccine.

DNA for the CDR3: TGTGCCAGCTCACCAGAAAGACAGGGGTCTGAAGCTTTCTTT. Translated: CASSPERQGSEAFF. The chain employs TRBV18 and TRBJ1-1; 8 nucleotides agree with TRBD1. The CDR3 contains 14 residues. V shed 2 bases and J 6 bases; nucleotides not matched to a gene: 5. From germline, CDR1 is KGHSH and CDR2 LQKENI.